Here is one TCR beta chain with its context. The data stem from a study of blood T cell repertoires in COVID-19. On the study more broadly: Sample material is recorded as cDNA or gDNA derived from T cells, B-cell-depleted T cells, or PBMCs.

Source study methods: Scientists estimated how many nucleated cells there were by amplifying reference gene primers. TCRdb's table, derived via immunoSEQ multiplex PCR, lists solely in-frame clones and lacks some. V, J and clone size are those of that table, while D and trimming were read from the DNA. The table includes roughly 250,000 clones, 92% detected once. The CDR3 covers 11 residues. Germline CDR1 is SEHNR and CDR2 is FQNEAQ (reference sequence). Trimming removed 8 bases from V and 2 bases from J, with 7 bases in between. The sequencing input was peripheral blood. The source of this sequence is a man aged 25 to 40 with COVID-19, enrolled during active disease. The chain carries TRBV7-9 and TRBJ2-7; D remains ambiguous. The CDR3 DNA reads as TGTGCCAGCTCCGGAGCCTACGAGCAGTACTTC. Translated: CASSGAYEQYF.